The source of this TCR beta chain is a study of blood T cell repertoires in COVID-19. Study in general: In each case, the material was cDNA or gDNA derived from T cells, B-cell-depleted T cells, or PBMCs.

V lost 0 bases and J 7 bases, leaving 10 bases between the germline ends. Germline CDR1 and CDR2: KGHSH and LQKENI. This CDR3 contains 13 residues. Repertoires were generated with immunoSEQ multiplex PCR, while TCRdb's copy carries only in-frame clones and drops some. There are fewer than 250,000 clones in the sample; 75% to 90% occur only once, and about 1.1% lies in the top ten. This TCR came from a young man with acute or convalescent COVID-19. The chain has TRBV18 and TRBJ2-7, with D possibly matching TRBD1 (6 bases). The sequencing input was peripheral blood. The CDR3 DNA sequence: TGTGCCAGCTCACCACCGGTGGGGGCGGAGCAGTACTTC. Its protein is CASSPPVGAEQYF.